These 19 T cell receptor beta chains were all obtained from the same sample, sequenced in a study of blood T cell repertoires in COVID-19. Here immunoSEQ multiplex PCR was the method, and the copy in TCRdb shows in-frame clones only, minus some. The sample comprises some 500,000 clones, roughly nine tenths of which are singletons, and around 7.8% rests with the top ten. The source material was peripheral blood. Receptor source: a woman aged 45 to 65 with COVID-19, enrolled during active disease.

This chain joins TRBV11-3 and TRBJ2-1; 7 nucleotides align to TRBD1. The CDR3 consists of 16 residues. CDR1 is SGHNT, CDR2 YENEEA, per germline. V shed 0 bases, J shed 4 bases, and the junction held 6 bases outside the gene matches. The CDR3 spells CASSLDRGGDYNEQFF. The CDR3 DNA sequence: TGTGCCAGCAGCTTAGATCGAGGGGGCGATTACAATGAGCAGTTCTTC.

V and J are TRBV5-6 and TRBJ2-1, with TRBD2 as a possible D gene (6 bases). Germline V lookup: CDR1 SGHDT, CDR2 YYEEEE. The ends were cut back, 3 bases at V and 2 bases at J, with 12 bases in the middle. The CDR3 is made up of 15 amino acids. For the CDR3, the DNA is TGTGCCAGCAGCTCCGGAGGGAGCCCCTACAATGAGCAGTTCTTC. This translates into CASSSGGSPYNEQFF.

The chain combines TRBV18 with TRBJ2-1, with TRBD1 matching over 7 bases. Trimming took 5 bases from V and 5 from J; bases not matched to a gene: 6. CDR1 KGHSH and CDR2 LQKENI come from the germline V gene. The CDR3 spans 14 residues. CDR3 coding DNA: TGTGCCAGCTCATCGTCCCAGGGGGACAATGAGCAGTTCTTC. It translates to CASSSSQGDNEQFF.

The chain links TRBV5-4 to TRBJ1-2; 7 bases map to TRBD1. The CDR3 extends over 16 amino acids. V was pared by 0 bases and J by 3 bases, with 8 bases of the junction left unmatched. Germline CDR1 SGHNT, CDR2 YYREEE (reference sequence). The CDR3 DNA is TGTGCCAGCAGCTTGGTATCCCCCAGGGGGGACTATGGCTACACCTTC. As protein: CASSLVSPRGDYGYTF.

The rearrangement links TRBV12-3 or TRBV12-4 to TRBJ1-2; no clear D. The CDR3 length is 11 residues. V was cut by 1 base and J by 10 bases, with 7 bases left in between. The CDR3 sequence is CASSLEGAYTF. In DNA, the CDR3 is TGTGCCAGCAGTTTAGAGGGAGCCTACACCTTC.

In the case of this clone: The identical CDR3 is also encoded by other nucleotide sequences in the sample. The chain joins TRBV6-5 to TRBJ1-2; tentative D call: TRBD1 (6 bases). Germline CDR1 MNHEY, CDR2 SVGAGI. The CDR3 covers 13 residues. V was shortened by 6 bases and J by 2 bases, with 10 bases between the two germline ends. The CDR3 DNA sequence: TGTGCCAGCAGACCTACAGGGAACTATGGCTACACCTTC. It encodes CASRPTGNYGYTF.

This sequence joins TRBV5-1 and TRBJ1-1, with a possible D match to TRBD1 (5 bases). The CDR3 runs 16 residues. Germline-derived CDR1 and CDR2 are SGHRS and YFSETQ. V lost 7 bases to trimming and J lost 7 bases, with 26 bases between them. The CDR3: CASRPRRGGTLSEAFF. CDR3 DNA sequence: TGCGCCAGCCGCCCTAGACGGGGAGGGACTTTAAGTGAAGCTTTCTTT.

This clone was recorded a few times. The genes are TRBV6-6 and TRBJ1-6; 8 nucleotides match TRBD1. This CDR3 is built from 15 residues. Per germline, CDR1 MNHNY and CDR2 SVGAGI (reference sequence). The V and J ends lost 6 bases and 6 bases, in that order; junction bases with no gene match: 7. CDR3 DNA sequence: TGTGCCAGCAGCCAGGGACAGGTTCTTAATTCACCCCTCCACTTT. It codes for CASSQGQVLNSPLHF.

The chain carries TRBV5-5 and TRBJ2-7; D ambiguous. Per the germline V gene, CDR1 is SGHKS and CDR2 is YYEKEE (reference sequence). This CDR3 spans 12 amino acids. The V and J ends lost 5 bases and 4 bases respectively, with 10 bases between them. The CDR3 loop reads CASSPTNYEQYF. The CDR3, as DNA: TGTGCCAGCAGTCCTACTAATTACGAGCAGTACTTC.

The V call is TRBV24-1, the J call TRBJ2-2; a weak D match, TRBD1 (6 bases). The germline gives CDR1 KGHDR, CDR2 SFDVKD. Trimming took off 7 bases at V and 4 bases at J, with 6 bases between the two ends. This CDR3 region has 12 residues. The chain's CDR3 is CATRDSTGELFF. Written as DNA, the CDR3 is TGTGCCACCAGGGACAGCACCGGGGAGCTGTTTTTT.

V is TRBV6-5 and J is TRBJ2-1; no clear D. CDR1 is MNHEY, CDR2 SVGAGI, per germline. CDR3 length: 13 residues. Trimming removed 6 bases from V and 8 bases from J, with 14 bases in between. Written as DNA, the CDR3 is TGTGCCAGCAGACCCGACATTGGCGATGAGCAGTTCTTC. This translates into CASRPDIGDEQFF.

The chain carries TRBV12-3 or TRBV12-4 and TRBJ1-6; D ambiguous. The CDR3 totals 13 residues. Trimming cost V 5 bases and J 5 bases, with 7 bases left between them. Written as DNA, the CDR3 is TGTGCCAGCAGTCCGCGAGATAATTCACCCCTCCACTTT. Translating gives CASSPRDNSPLHF.

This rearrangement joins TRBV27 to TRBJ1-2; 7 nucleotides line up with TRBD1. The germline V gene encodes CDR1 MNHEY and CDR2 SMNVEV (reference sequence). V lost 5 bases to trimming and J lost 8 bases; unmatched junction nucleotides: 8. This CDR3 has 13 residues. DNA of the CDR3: TGTGCCAGCAGTCAACAGGGGAGAGTAGGCTACACCTTC. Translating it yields CASSQQGRVGYTF.

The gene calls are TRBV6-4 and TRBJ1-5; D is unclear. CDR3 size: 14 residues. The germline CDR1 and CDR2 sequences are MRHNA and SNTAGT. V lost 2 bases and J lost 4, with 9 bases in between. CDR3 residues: CASSDPSWNQPQHF. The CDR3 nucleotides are TGTGCCAGCAGTGACCCTAGTTGGAATCAGCCCCAGCATTTT.

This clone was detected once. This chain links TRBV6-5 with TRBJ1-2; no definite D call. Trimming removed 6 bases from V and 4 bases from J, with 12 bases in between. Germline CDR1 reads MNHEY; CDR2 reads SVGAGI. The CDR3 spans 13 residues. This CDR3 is CASRGGPRYGYTF. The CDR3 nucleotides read TGTGCCAGCAGGGGAGGACCTCGCTATGGCTACACCTTC.

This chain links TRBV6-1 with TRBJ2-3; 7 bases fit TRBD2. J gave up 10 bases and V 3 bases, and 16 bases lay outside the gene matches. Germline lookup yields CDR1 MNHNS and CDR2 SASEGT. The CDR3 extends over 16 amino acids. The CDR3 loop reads CASSDDRRGFVPAQYF. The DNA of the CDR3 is TGTGCCAGCAGTGATGATAGGCGGGGGTTTGTTCCAGCGCAGTATTTT.

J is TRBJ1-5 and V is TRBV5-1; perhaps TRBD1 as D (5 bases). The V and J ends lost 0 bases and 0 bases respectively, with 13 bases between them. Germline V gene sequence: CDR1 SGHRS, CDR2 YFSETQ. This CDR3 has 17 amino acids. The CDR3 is CASSLEPRGSSNQPQHF. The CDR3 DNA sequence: TGCGCCAGCAGCTTGGAGCCCCGGGGGAGTAGCAATCAGCCCCAGCATTTT.

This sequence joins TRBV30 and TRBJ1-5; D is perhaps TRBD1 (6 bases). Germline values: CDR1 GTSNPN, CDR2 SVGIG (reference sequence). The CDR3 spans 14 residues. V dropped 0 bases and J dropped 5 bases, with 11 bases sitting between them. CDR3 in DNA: TGTGCCTGGAGTGTAAGGGGGGGCTATCAGCCCCAGCATTTT. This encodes CAWSVRGGYQPQHF.

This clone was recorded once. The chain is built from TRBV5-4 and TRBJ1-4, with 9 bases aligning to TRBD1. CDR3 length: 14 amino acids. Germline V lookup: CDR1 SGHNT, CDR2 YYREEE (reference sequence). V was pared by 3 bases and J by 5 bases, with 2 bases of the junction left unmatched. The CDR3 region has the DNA TGTGCCAGCAGCTCGGACAGGGGAAATGAAAAACTGTTTTTT. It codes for CASSSDRGNEKLFF.